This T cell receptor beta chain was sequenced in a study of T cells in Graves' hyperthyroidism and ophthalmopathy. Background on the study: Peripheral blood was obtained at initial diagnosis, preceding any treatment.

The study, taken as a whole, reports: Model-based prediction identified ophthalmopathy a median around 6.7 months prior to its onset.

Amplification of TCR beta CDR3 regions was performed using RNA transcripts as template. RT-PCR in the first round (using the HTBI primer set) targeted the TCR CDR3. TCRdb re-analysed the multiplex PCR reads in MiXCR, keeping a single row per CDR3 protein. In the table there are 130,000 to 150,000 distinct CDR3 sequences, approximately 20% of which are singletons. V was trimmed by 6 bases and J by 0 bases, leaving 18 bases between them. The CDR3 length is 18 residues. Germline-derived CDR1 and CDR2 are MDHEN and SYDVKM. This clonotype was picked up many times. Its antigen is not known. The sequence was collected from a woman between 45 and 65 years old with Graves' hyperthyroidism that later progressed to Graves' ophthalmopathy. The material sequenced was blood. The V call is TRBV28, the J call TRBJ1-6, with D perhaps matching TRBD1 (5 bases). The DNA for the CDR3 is TGTGCCAGCAGCCTCGGGGGGAGTCTGATCTCCTATAATTCACCCCTCCACTTT. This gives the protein CASSLGGSLISYNSPLHF.